This TCR beta chain was identified in a study of CD8 T cells in Susac syndrome. Control patients had untreated stable or active relapsing-remitting multiple sclerosis by revised McDonald criteria. For this clonotype: Its antigen remains unknown.

An amount of RNA that ranged from 0.5 to 1 ug was reverse transcribed with random hexamers. Amplification of the TCR beta CDR3 was carried out by immunoSEQ multiplex PCR, which spanned a total of 54 Vbeta and 13 Jbeta segments. TCRdb re-derived calls from the immunoSEQ multiplex PCR reads in MiXCR, one entry per CDR3 protein. Of roughly 400,000 distinct CDR3 sequences in the sample, approximately 85% were seen once. Germline-derived CDR1 and CDR2 are MGHRA and YSYEKL. Germline trimming cut 4 bases from V and 2 bases from J; bases unmatched to any gene: 4. The CDR3 runs to 15 residues. Regarding the study as a whole: The relatively small number of individuals in the TCR sequencing and HLA analysis was acknowledged by the study.

Sequenced sample: CD8+ T cells from PBMCs. V is TRBV4-1 and J is TRBJ1-5; 8 bases agree with TRBD1. This TCR was sampled from a human donor with multiple sclerosis. In nucleotides, the CDR3 is TGCGCCAGCAGCCGGCCGGGACAGGGCAATCAGCCCCAGCATTTT. Protein product: CASSRPGQGNQPQHF.